This passage covers 26 T cell receptor beta chains from one sample sequenced in a study of human T cells and chemical hapten exposure. The time point: patch test 3, about 24 weeks after DPC sensitization. The sample's treatment: therapeutic diphenylcyclopropenone sensitization with weekly scalp DPC. TCRdb re-called the RACE reads with MiXCR, one entry per CDR3 protein. The sample has 28,000 or so distinct CDR3 sequences, 5.8% seen once; the top ten hold 5.6%. The sequences come from whole blood, collected in connection with sensitization to the hapten diphenylcyclopropenone (DPC). These receptors were obtained from a man aged 25 to 45 with alopecia areata. Some clones in this sample may be carry-over from other donors' samples.

The table lists this clonotype with many counts. In nucleotides, the CDR3 is TGTGCCAGCAGCAAGGGACACCGGGGACTAGCGGGAGTATGGGAGACCCAGTACTTC. Translated, it gives CASSKGHRGLAGVWETQYF. The genes are TRBV5-6 and TRBJ2-5; 14 bases align to TRBD2. CDR3 size: 19 residues. Germline V CDR1 and CDR2: SGHDT, YYEEEE. V was pared by 4 bases and J by 5 bases, with 16 bases of the junction left unmatched.

This clonotype has at least ten counts. The chain has TRBV7-9 and TRBJ2-7; D gene uncertain. This CDR3 has 18 amino acids. CDR1 is SEHNR, CDR2 FQNEAQ, per germline (reference sequence). The V and J ends lost 8 bases and 4 bases respectively, with 30 bases between them. For the CDR3, the DNA is TGTGCCAGCTCCGAGGACGGTGGTTTTTACGAGCAGTTTTACGAGCAGTACTTC. This gives the protein CASSEDGGFYEQFYEQYF.

In its sample, this clonotype was seen many times. V is TRBV6-5 and J is TRBJ2-7, with 8 bases fitting TRBD2. V lost 5 bases to trimming and J lost 2 bases; unmatched junction nucleotides: 8. This CDR3 region has 15 residues. The V gene's germline CDR1 is MNHEY and CDR2 SVGAGI. This CDR3 reads CASSPASGSTYEQYF. CDR3 nucleotide sequence: TGTGCCAGCAGTCCCGCCAGCGGGAGTACCTACGAGCAGTACTTC.

This clonotype was seen ten or more times. The gene calls are TRBV7-9 and TRBJ2-7, with D possibly being TRBD1 (6 bases). CDR3 length: 14 amino acids. Germline lookup yields CDR1 SEHNR and CDR2 FQNEAQ (reference sequence). V was pared by 4 bases and J by 2 bases, with 12 bases between. CDR3 residues: CASSSTGMAYEQYF. DNA of the CDR3: TGTGCCAGCAGCTCGACAGGTATGGCCTACGAGCAGTACTTC.

This clonotype has a count of ten or more. The V and J genes are TRBV6-2 or TRBV6-3 and TRBJ1-5; D remains unclear. V was cut by 0 bases and J by 1 base, with 4 bases left in between. This CDR3 is 14 amino acids long. Germline CDR1 is MNHEY and CDR2 is SVGEGT. The DNA of the CDR3 is TGTGCCAGCAGTTACTCGAGAAGCAATCAGCCCCAGCATTTT. Translation: CASSYSRSNQPQHF.

In its sample, this clonotype was seen many times. The chain links TRBV14 to TRBJ2-5, with 8 bases fitting TRBD1. V shed 3 bases, J shed 2 bases, and the junction held 8 bases outside the gene matches. The germline V gene has CDR1 SGHDN and CDR2 FVKESK. The CDR3 covers 16 residues. CDR3 protein: CASSQGWTGTQETQYF. Here the CDR3 DNA reads TGTGCCAGCAGCCAGGGGTGGACAGGGACTCAAGAGACCCAGTACTTC. Combining the CDR3 with reference TRBV14 and TRBJ2-5 gives the whole variable domain EAGVTQFPSHSVIEKGQTVTLRCDPISGHDNLYWYRRVMGKEIKFLLHFVKESKQDESGMPNNRFLAERTGGTYSTLKVQPAELEDSGVYFCASSQGWTGTQETQYFGPGTRLLVL.

This clonotype was detected ten times or more. The V and J genes are TRBV12-3 or TRBV12-4 and TRBJ2-3; 12 bases fit TRBD2. V was clipped by 3 bases and J by 7 bases; unmatched bases: 29. This CDR3 is 23 amino acids long. The CDR3 here is CASSFPTSGRYSFPTSGRYTQYF. In DNA, the CDR3 is TGTGCCAGCAGTTTCCCCACTAGCGGGAGGTATAGTTTCCCCACTAGCGGGAGGTATACGCAGTATTTT.

This clonotype was seen at least ten times. In DNA form, the CDR3 reads TGTGCCAGCAGTCCCCTAGACGGATTCCCTCATCAGCCCCAGCATTTT. Translated: CASSPLDGFPHQPQHF. This chain joins TRBV6-5 and TRBJ1-5; no definite D call. Trimming removed 5 bases from V and 5 bases from J, with 19 bases in between. CDR1 and CDR2 from the germline V gene are MNHEY and SVGAGI. CDR3 length: 16 amino acids.

This clonotype occurred many times. The chain joins TRBV6-2 or TRBV6-3 to TRBJ1-1; D gene unclear. Germline CDR1 reads MNHEY; CDR2 reads SVGEGT. V shed 4 bases and J shed 1 base, with 16 bases lying between them. The CDR3 is 16 amino acids. CDR3: CASSSEGWLGNTEAFF. The CDR3 DNA sequence: TGTGCCAGCAGTTCGGAAGGGTGGTTGGGGAACACTGAAGCTTTCTTT.

This clonotype was picked up many times. For the CDR3, the DNA is TGTGCCAGTAGTAGCCAGTCCGGTCAGCCCCAGCATTTT. Translated: CASSSQSGQPQHF. V usage is TRBV19 and J usage is TRBJ1-5; D gene uncertain. The CDR3 is 13 amino acids. Germline V lookup: CDR1 LNHDA, CDR2 SQIVND (reference sequence). Trimming cost V 4 bases and J 6 bases, with 10 bases left between them.

The sample holds many counts of this clonotype. This chain links TRBV27 with TRBJ2-1; D remains ambiguous. This CDR3 contains 13 residues. From germline, CDR1 is MNHEY and CDR2 SMNVEV (reference sequence). V was pared by 5 bases and J by 5 bases, with 10 bases between. CDR3 loop: CASSPRRNNEQFF. In DNA, the CDR3 is TGTGCCAGCAGTCCCCGCCGGAACAATGAGCAGTTCTTC.

The table lists this clonotype with many counts. Because the CDR3's place on the DNA is in doubt, the DNA is left out and the CDR3 is given as listed by TCRdb. The J gene is TRBJ2-7, the V gene TRBV2; TRBD2 is the table's D call and was not checked against the DNA. Ends included, the CDR3 has 23 residues. Looked up from germline, CDR1 is SNHLY and CDR2 is FYNNEI. This CDR3 is CASRGREAYEQYFGPGTAYEQYF.

In its sample, this clonotype was seen many times. The V and J genes are TRBV4-1 and TRBJ2-7; 7 bases map to TRBD1. The germline V gene encodes CDR1 MGHRA and CDR2 YSYEKL. CDR3 size: 17 residues. The V segment lost 0 bases and the J segment 0 bases; nucleotides outside the gene matches: 8. The CDR3 DNA reads as TGCGCCAGCAGCCAAGATTTCGGTGACAGGGACTCCTACGAGCAGTACTTC. Encoded protein: CASSQDFGDRDSYEQYF.

This clonotype has a count of ten or more. The chain is built from TRBV29-1 and TRBJ2-5; D unresolved. The CDR3 runs 11 residues. Trimming removed 4 bases at V and 5 bases at J, with 8 bases between. The germline gives CDR1 SQVTM, CDR2 ANQGSEA. The CDR3 DNA reads TGCAGCGTTGGAGAGTGGGAGACCCAGTACTTC. This codes for CSVGEWETQYF.

This clonotype was seen at least ten times. The chain combines TRBV12-3 or TRBV12-4 with TRBJ2-3; D remains ambiguous. V was cut by 2 bases and J by 2 bases, with 5 bases left in between. This CDR3 is built from 13 residues. The CDR3 region is CASSLLITDTQYF. The CDR3 DNA reads TGTGCCAGCAGTTTACTAATCACAGATACGCAGTATTTT.

This clonotype was counted ten times or more. The V gene is TRBV20-1, the J gene TRBJ2-3; 9 bases line up with TRBD2. J gave up 0 bases and V 1 base, and 14 bases lay outside the gene matches. In germline, CDR1 is DFQATT, CDR2 SNEGSKA (reference sequence). The CDR3 consists of 19 residues. The CDR3 here is CSARVPLGLAGTSTDTQYF. The CDR3, as DNA: TGCAGTGCTAGAGTCCCTCTTGGGCTAGCGGGAACTAGCACAGATACGCAGTATTTT.

The sample holds many counts of this clonotype. The rearrangement joins TRBV7-2 to TRBJ2-3; D gene ambiguous. The germline V gene encodes CDR1 SGHTA and CDR2 FQGNSA. Trimming removed 5 bases at V and 2 bases at J, with 5 bases between. This CDR3 is 12 amino acids long. CDR3 region: CASSVDTDTQYF. The CDR3 bases are TGTGCCAGCAGCGTTGACACAGATACGCAGTATTTT. The entire variable domain, with the rest obtained from reference TRBV7-2 and TRBJ2-3, is as follows: GAGVSQSPSNKVTEKGKDVELRCDPISGHTALYWYRQSLGQGLEFLIYFQGNSAPDKSGLPSDRFSAERTGGSVSTLTIQRTQQEDSAVYLCASSVDTDTQYFGPGTRLTVL.

This clonotype has ten or more counts. The rearrangement uses TRBV7-9 and TRBJ2-1; TRBD2 agrees at 13 bases. The CDR3 is made up of 16 amino acids. CDR1 is SEHNR and CDR2 is FQNEAQ in the germline V gene (reference sequence). V lost 5 bases, J lost 9 bases, and 10 bases stayed unmatched. The DNA of the CDR3 is TGTGCCAGCAGCCCCGGGACTAGCGGGGTTGAGGGTGAGCAGTTCTTC. Translated: CASSPGTSGVEGEQFF.

This clonotype was detected many times. This sequence joins TRBV14 and TRBJ2-5, with TRBD1 as a possible D gene (6 bases). The germline gives CDR1 SGHDN, CDR2 FVKESK. Trimming left V 5 bases short and J 2 bases short, with 18 bases between. The CDR3 sequence is 16 residues long. CDR3 nucleotide sequence: TGTGCCAGCAGCGAAATTCGTGACAGGCTACAAGAGACCCAGTACTTC. It is translated as CASSEIRDRLQETQYF.

This clonotype was seen ten or more times. For the CDR3, the DNA is TGTGCCAGTAGTACGGGTCTTGGCAATCAGCCCCAGCATTTT. It is translated as CASSTGLGNQPQHF. This chain connects TRBV19 to TRBJ1-5; no reliable D call. This CDR3 is built from 14 residues. Trimming pared 4 bases from V and 2 bases from J, leaving 9 bases between. Germline lookup yields CDR1 LNHDA and CDR2 SQIVND (reference sequence).

This clonotype was detected many times. V is TRBV3-1 and J is TRBJ1-1; D may be TRBD1 (5 bases). This CDR3 region has 16 residues. Deletions cut 2 bases from V and 3 bases from J, with 16 bases between. Germline V gene data show CDR1 as LGHDT and CDR2 as YNNKEL (reference sequence). In nucleotides, the CDR3 is TGTGCCAGCAGCCAAAAAACAGGTTTTGGCGACACTGAAGCTTTCTTT. It yields the protein CASSQKTGFGDTEAFF.

This chain connects TRBV7-2 to TRBJ1-2; D remains ambiguous. Trimming left V 3 bases short and J 0 bases short, with 14 bases between. CDR3 length: 16 residues. Per the germline V gene, CDR1 is SGHTA and CDR2 is FQGNSA. CDR3 coding DNA: TGTGCCAGCAGCTTCAGCCTAAGTCGGACTAACTATGGCTACACCTTC. Translated: CASSFSLSRTNYGYTF.

The chain uses TRBV7-6 and TRBJ2-2; 8 nucleotides agree with TRBD2. The germline V gene has CDR1 SGHVS and CDR2 FNYEAQ. The V segment lost 1 base and the J segment 7 bases; nucleotides outside the gene matches: 8. The CDR3 has 16 amino acids. The CDR3 region is CASSLEAGGIGGELFF. The CDR3 bases are TGTGCCAGCAGCTTAGAGGCGGGGGGCATCGGCGGGGAGCTGTTTTTT.

This clonotype showed up many times. The chain is built from TRBV7-9 and TRBJ2-7, with no clear D. The ends were cut back, 1 base at V and 1 base at J, with 5 bases in the middle. Germline lookup yields CDR1 SEHNR and CDR2 FQNEAQ (reference sequence). The CDR3 has 13 amino acids. CDR3 nucleotides: TGTGCCAGCAGCTTAGGGCTTTCCTACGAGCAGTACTTC. It is translated as CASSLGLSYEQYF.

There are many counts of this clonotype. This chain uses TRBV19 with TRBJ2-1; 7 nucleotides agree with TRBD2. The junction had 14 bases not matched to a gene; V was cut back by 5 bases and J by 7 bases. Germline V gene sequence: CDR1 LNHDA, CDR2 SQIVND (reference sequence). The CDR3 has 16 residues. The CDR3 coding sequence is TGTGCCAGTAGTTTGAACCCCAGCGGGACGGGGAATGAGCAGTTCTTC. This translates into CASSLNPSGTGNEQFF.

This clonotype showed up many times. The chain recombines TRBV7-9 with TRBJ2-7, with D possibly being TRBD1 or TRBD2 (5 bases each). Germline V gene lookup returns CDR1 SEHNR and CDR2 FQNEAQ (reference sequence). This CDR3 spans 14 amino acids. Between the trimmed V and J ends, which lost 5 bases and 4 bases, there was a span of 15 bases. The CDR3 region is CASSPPKGEYEQYF. CDR3 sequence (DNA): TGTGCCAGCAGCCCCCCAAAAGGGGAGTACGAGCAGTACTTC.